Shown below are 21 T cell receptor beta chains from a single sample sequenced in a study of T-cell memory formation after mild COVID-19. TCRdb passed the 5' RACE reads through MiXCR, listing each CDR3 protein once. The sample shows hundreds of thousands of distinct CDR3 sequences, 20% of them seen only once. Sequencing was carried out using PBMCs or a T cell subset sorted from them (not recorded which). These receptors came from an adult woman who had mild COVID-19 (a few samples of this study predate the infection). Cell type and time point are not known.

This clonotype was seen only a few times. The genes are TRBV11-3 and TRBJ2-3; possibly TRBD2 for D (6 bases). This CDR3 region has 16 residues. Germline assignment: CDR1 SGHNT and CDR2 YENEEA. V lost 5 bases and J 3 bases, leaving 18 bases between the germline ends. The CDR3 loop reads CASSPVAAGGTDTQYF. The CDR3 DNA follows: TGTGCCAGCAGCCCCGTGGCGGCCGGGGGTACAGATACGCAGTATTTT.

This clonotype was detected only a few times. The rearrangement joins TRBV7-8 to TRBJ1-1; D perhaps matches TRBD1 (5 bases). Trimming pared 3 bases from V and 3 bases from J, leaving 8 bases between. The CDR3 loop spans 13 amino acids. The germline gives CDR1 SGHVS, CDR2 FQNEAQ. In DNA form, the CDR3 reads TGTGCCAGCAGCTTGGCAGGGTACACTGAAGCTTTCTTT. Amino acid sequence: CASSLAGYTEAFF. Variable domain in full (rest from reference TRBV7-8 and TRBJ1-1): GAGVSQSPRYKVAKRGQDVALRCDPISGHVSLFWYQQALGQGPEFLTYFQNEAQLDKSGLPSDRFFAERPEGSVSTLKIQRTQQEDSAVYLCASSLAGYTEAFFGQGTRLTVV.

This clonotype was detected a few times. The chain is built from TRBV19 and TRBJ2-1, with 8 bases matching TRBD1. The CDR3 consists of 13 residues. The germline V gene encodes CDR1 LNHDA and CDR2 SQIVND (reference sequence). Trimming cost V 10 bases and J 3 bases; bases outside gene matches: 5. The DNA of the CDR3 is TGTGCCACCCGGGACAGGCTCTACAATGAGCAGTTCTTC. It translates to CATRDRLYNEQFF.

The gene calls are TRBV7-2 and TRBJ2-3, with TRBD2 matching 11 bases. CDR3 length equals 15 residues. Germline loops: CDR1 SGHTA, CDR2 FQGNSA. V dropped 3 bases and J dropped 6; count of bases not matched to a gene: 5. CDR3 coding DNA: TGTGCCAGCAGCTTTAGCGGGGGGGCCTGGGATACGCAGTATTTT. Translated: CASSFSGGAWDTQYF.

This clonotype came up a few times. The chain couples TRBV6-2 or TRBV6-3 to TRBJ1-3, with D possibly matching TRBD1 (5 bases). Germline loops: CDR1 MNHEY, CDR2 SVGEGT. This CDR3 comprises 16 residues. Trimming stripped 5 bases from V and 0 bases from J, with 14 bases between. This CDR3 reads CASSTWTDNSGNTIYF. The CDR3 DNA reads as TGTGCCAGCAGTACGTGGACGGACAACTCTGGAAACACCATATATTTT.

This clonotype was counted only a few times. The chain joins TRBV29-1 to TRBJ1-2; D is uncertain. Looked up from germline, CDR1 is SQVTM and CDR2 is ANQGSEA. Trimming left V 3 bases short and J 3 bases short, with 14 bases between. This CDR3 region has 14 residues. CDR3 in DNA: TGCAGCGTTGAGGGCACCCCGGGCGACTATGGCTACACCTTC. The encoded protein is CSVEGTPGDYGYTF.

J is TRBJ2-1 and V is TRBV9; D gene ambiguous. V lost 1 base to trimming and J lost 1 base, with 3 bases between them. Germline values: CDR1 SGDLS, CDR2 YYNGEE. CDR3 length: 13 residues. CDR3 DNA: TGTGCCAGCAGCGTAAAGTCCTACAATGAGCAGTTCTTC. Translating gives CASSVKSYNEQFF.

This chain joins TRBV27 and TRBJ2-7; TRBD2 agrees at 7 bases. Per germline, CDR1 MNHEY and CDR2 SMNVEV (reference sequence). The CDR3 is made up of 15 amino acids. The V and J ends lost 1 base and 7 bases, in that order; junction bases with no gene match: 10. This CDR3 is CASSLFTSETGEQYF. CDR3 sequence (DNA): TGTGCCAGCAGTTTATTCACTAGCGAAACCGGTGAGCAGTACTTC.

This clonotype was observed a few times. The rearrangement uses TRBV7-9 and TRBJ2-7; D gene unclear. There are 16 residues in the CDR3. V dropped 1 base and J dropped 0 bases, with 13 bases sitting between them. Per germline, CDR1 SEHNR and CDR2 FQNEAQ (reference sequence). The DNA of the CDR3 is TGTGCCAGCAGCTTAGGGGTTCTCTACTACTCCTACGAGCAGTACTTC. Translating it yields CASSLGVLYYSYEQYF. The full variable domain, its missing parts supplied by reference TRBV7-9 and TRBJ2-7, is DTGVSQNPRHKITKRGQNVTFRCDPISEHNRLYWYRQTLGQGPEFLTYFQNEAQLEKSRLLSDRFSAERPKGSFSTLEIQRTEQGDSAMYLCASSLGVLYYSYEQYFGPGTRLTVT.

The chain employs TRBV12-3 or TRBV12-4 and TRBJ2-3; 7 nucleotides match TRBD1. This CDR3 region has 17 residues. J gave up 3 bases and V 3 bases, and 12 bases lay outside the gene matches. The CDR3 coding sequence is TGTGCCAGCAGTTTTCCTACAGGGGCCCGTGATACAGATACGCAGTATTTT. This gives the protein CASSFPTGARDTDTQYF.

This clonotype has a handful of counts. J is TRBJ1-6 and V is TRBV6-1; 11 bases match TRBD1. CDR3 length: 15 amino acids. Germline CDR1 is MNHNS and CDR2 is SASEGT. The J segment lost 9 bases and the V segment lost 7 bases, leaving 8 bases of the junction unmatched. The CDR3 bases are TGTGCCAGCACAACCGGGACAGGGGGTAGTTCACCCCTCCACTTT. This encodes CASTTGTGGSSPLHF.

This clonotype was detected a few times. The rearrangement uses TRBV29-1 and TRBJ1-1; TRBD1 aligns across 9 bases. V dropped 4 bases and J dropped 3; count of bases not matched to a gene: 18. This CDR3 has 18 residues. In germline, CDR1 is SQVTM, CDR2 ANQGSEA. The CDR3 loop reads CSVVLGRYRGQGDTEAFF. Here the CDR3 DNA reads TGCAGCGTTGTCCTCGGCCGGTACAGGGGGCAAGGGGACACTGAAGCTTTCTTT.

The chain has TRBV6-2 or TRBV6-3 and TRBJ2-3; D is possibly TRBD1 or TRBD2 (6 bases each). The V and J ends lost 5 bases and 0 bases respectively, with 12 bases between them. Germline lookup yields CDR1 MNHEY and CDR2 SVGEGT. This CDR3 has 15 amino acids. The CDR3 loop reads CASSRGATSTDTQYF. In DNA, the CDR3 is TGTGCCAGCAGTAGGGGGGCGACGAGCACAGATACGCAGTATTTT.

This sequence joins TRBV7-2 and TRBJ2-2; a possible D gene is TRBD2 (5 bases). Per the germline V gene, CDR1 is SGHTA and CDR2 is FQGNSA. The CDR3 extends over 16 amino acids. Trimming cost V 4 bases and J 2 bases, with 14 bases left between them. The chain's CDR3 is CASSSPDSLNTGELFF. The CDR3 DNA follows: TGTGCCAGCAGCTCACCGGACTCGCTAAACACCGGGGAGCTGTTTTTT. The complete variable domain, with remaining parts taken from reference TRBV7-2 and TRBJ2-2, reads GAGVSQSPSNKVTEKGKDVELRCDPISGHTALYWYRQSLGQGLEFLIYFQGNSAPDKSGLPSDRFSAERTGGSVSTLTIQRTQQEDSAVYLCASSSPDSLNTGELFFGEGSRLTVL.

This clonotype appeared a few times. The chain recombines TRBV20-1 with TRBJ2-3, with D hard to call. V was shortened by 6 bases and J by 0 bases, with 7 bases between the two germline ends. Germline assignment: CDR1 DFQATT and CDR2 SNEGSKA (reference sequence). The CDR3 is 12 amino acids. The CDR3 spells CSAPESTDTQYF. The DNA of the CDR3 is TGCAGTGCCCCAGAGAGCACAGATACGCAGTATTTT.

Only a few counts were recorded for this clonotype. The chain is built from TRBV14 and TRBJ2-7; TRBD2 matches at 8 bases. V gave up 4 bases and J gave up 2 bases; unmatched junction bases: 4. Per germline, CDR1 SGHDN and CDR2 FVKESK. CDR3 size: 14 residues. The DNA of the CDR3 is TGTGCCAGCAGCCTTAGCGGGGACACCTACGAGCAGTACTTC. It yields the protein CASSLSGDTYEQYF.

The chain recombines TRBV6-1 with TRBJ1-2; D call uncertain. Germline lookup yields CDR1 MNHNS and CDR2 SASEGT. Deletions cut 2 bases from V and 0 bases from J, with 10 bases between. CDR3 length equals 15 residues. CDR3 region: CASSERSKANYGYTF. The CDR3 DNA reads TGTGCCAGCAGTGAAAGAAGTAAAGCTAACTATGGCTACACCTTC.

This clonotype was observed a few times. The chain is built from TRBV11-3 and TRBJ2-1; D not resolved. V lost 5 bases and J lost 6, with 20 bases in between. Germline-derived CDR1 and CDR2 are SGHNT and YENEEA. The CDR3 runs 16 residues. CDR3 nucleotide sequence: TGTGCCAGCAGCGCCTACCGGATAGCCTCTGGCAATGAGCAGTTCTTC. Protein product: CASSAYRIASGNEQFF.

The J gene is TRBJ2-1, the V gene TRBV19; D remains ambiguous. CDR3 size: 15 residues. The ends were cut back, 4 bases at V and 0 bases at J, with 10 bases in the middle. CDR1 and CDR2 from the germline V gene are LNHDA and SQIVND (reference sequence). This chain's CDR3 is CASSKARSSYNEQFF. Here the CDR3 DNA reads TGTGCCAGTAGTAAAGCGAGGAGCTCCTACAATGAGCAGTTCTTC.

This clonotype was detected many times. This chain joins TRBV6-2 or TRBV6-3 and TRBJ1-1; the D is unclear. The length of the CDR3 is 13 residues. Per germline, CDR1 MNHEY and CDR2 SVGEGT. V gave up 1 base and J gave up 1 base, with 4 bases separating them. The DNA of the CDR3 is TGTGCCAGCAGTTACTTGCAGAACACTGAAGCTTTCTTT. Amino acids: CASSYLQNTEAFF.

The CDR3 region has the DNA TGTGCCAGCAGGGGACAGGGGGCGGAAGGCTACACCTTC. Its protein is CASRGQGAEGYTF. The chain has TRBV27 and TRBJ1-2; 12 bases are shared with TRBD1. Germline CDR1 reads MNHEY; CDR2 reads SMNVEV (reference sequence). Unmatched junction bases numbered 4, after V lost 6 bases and J lost 8 bases. The CDR3 runs to 13 residues.